This T cell receptor beta chain was identified during a study of beta chain features in type 1 diabetes (dated 2018 in TCRdb). Some background on the complete study: No differences in mean age, gender distribution, total cell number or subset yield were found between patients and healthy donors. Across all samples, some 110,000,000 sorted cells were examined, and cell number per subset correlated strongly with RNA yield. The study compared the TCRB repertoires of sorted circulating CD4+ T cell subsets in recently diagnosed type 1 diabetes patients with those in matched healthy donors. Naive and central memory subsets were obtained from all 30 or so donors, but regulatory and stem cell-like memory subsets were isolated from only 8 patients and about 8 healthy donors.

V is reduced by 6 bases and J by 1 base, leaving a spacing of 7 bases between them. Including cysteine and phenylalanine, the CDR3 has 13 amino acids. Solely the CDR3 DNA is kept, with 39 bases framed from the first base. CDR1 and CDR2 were assigned from the germline V gene (reference sequence) as MNHNY and SVGAGI. What the work shows at the level of the full study, not this receptor alone: At VDJ recombination sites, type 1 diabetes patients had fewer insertions and more deleted nucleotides, which implies abnormalities in thymic rearrangement. A moderate but significant shortening of TCRB CDR3 length was observed in type 1 diabetes patients in all four CD4+ subsets. Naive, central memory and regulatory TCRB repertoires appeared to be more alike among patients than among healthy donors. Because the HLA sub-analyses included only small numbers of individuals, any influence of HLA type on TCRB rearrangement was left unresolved. Because cDNA rather than genomic DNA was sequenced, highly expressing activated cells could have been over-represented, although no difference in activation and CD3 levels was found between groups. Shorter templates might have been favored by PCR, but patient and control samples were amplified and corrected together, so both groups would have been affected equally by any skew.

This clone was recorded once. Its binding antigen is unknown. Base qualities are not recorded, but no much larger clone differs from it by a single base. All of the isolated RNA was reverse transcribed with the High Capacity cDNA Reverse Transcription Kit, so expressed TCRB transcripts were sequenced. Survey-depth immunoSEQ sequencing was performed on stem cell-like memory T cell samples, with an average of about 1 million total reads per sample. Sorted cells were lysed in RLT buffer and RNA was extracted with DNase-treated RNeasy Micro or Mini kits, depending on cell number. Each cell subset was processed separately to prevent cross-contamination, with patient and healthy donor samples processed together. The immunoSEQ multiplex PCR was used to amplify TCRB sequences from cDNA, generating 87-bp fragments that spanned the CDR3 region. Sequencing of the amplicons was performed on the Illumina HiSeq platform. The paper's processing steps were these. PCR bias was corrected computationally using synthetic template baselines, and reads within Hamming distance 2 were collapsed, with unmergeable singletons discarded. Reads were aligned against IMGT to assign V, D and J genes, CDR3 length and insertions or deletions at six rearrangement sites. Clonotype counts were normalized to sorted cell number within each subset before computing true diversity and Gini coefficients with the tcR R package. The overlap coefficient, calculated on TCRB nucleotide sequences, was used to measure repertoire sharing. TCRdb provides this immuneACCESS table in a form limited to in-frame rearrangements. Some clones are lacking; in checked studies, under half of them reflect an unresolved V gene, and why the rest are absent is not known. V and J calls and clone size are given by that table; D and trimming were obtained from the DNA. The sample contains under 90,000 clones, roughly 30% of them found a single time. The top ten constitute 0.4% to 0.45% of the sample.

From each donor, a single peripheral blood sample of around 120 mL on average was drawn into heparinised tubes. Naive, central memory, regulatory and stem cell-like memory CD4+ T cells were sorted on a BD FACSAria II using a panel including CD45RO, CCR7, CD25, CD127, CD95 and CD27. Every sorted population had a purity above 95%. PBMCs were isolated immediately by Lymphoprep density gradient centrifugation and stained directly without culture. Samples were stained and sorted in pairs, with one healthy donor and one patient per experiment, so that batch effects were minimized. Sequencing was performed on stem cell memory CD4+ T cells from blood. The sample's cell subset or site label, in plain terms: stem cell-like memory CD4+ T cells. The receptor's source is a woman aged 18-29 years in good health. The chain joins TRBV6-6 to TRBJ1-3; a confident D gene designation cannot be given. The DNA sequence is as follows: TGTGCCAGCAGGCGGGGATCTGGAAACACCATATATTTT. This encodes CASRRGSGNTIYF.